Below are 8 T cell receptor beta chains sequenced from a single sample in a study of blood T cell repertoires in COVID-19. Some clones are missing from TCRdb's copy, which holds only in-frame ones; the method was immunoSEQ multiplex PCR. Of 150,000 or so clones listed, approximately 80% are singletons. Input material: peripheral blood. The source of these receptors is a woman aged 55-69 years with acute or convalescent COVID-19.

The chain links TRBV29-1 to TRBJ1-6; possible D gene TRBD1, 5 bases. The V end was cut by 0 bases, the J end by 9 bases, with 9 bases between. Germline lookup yields CDR1 SQVTM and CDR2 ANQGSEA. The CDR3 is made up of 13 amino acids. Here the CDR3 reads CSVEDFQGSPLHF. DNA for the CDR3: TGCAGCGTTGAAGATTTTCAGGGTTCACCCCTCCACTTT.

The V gene is TRBV7-3, the J gene TRBJ2-3; TRBD1 agrees at 7 bases. CDR1 is SGHTA and CDR2 is FQGTGA in the germline V gene. V lost 5 bases, J lost 4 bases, and 6 bases stayed unmatched. This CDR3 has 14 amino acids. CDR3 in DNA: TGTGCCAGCAGCCCCCAAGGGACAGCAGATACGCAGTATTTT. This encodes CASSPQGTADTQYF.

As for this clone: Other DNA sequences in this specimen translate into the identical CDR3. This chain uses TRBV6-5 with TRBJ1-2; unclear D gene. Trimming removed 4 bases at V and 2 bases at J, with 5 bases between. The CDR3 has 12 amino acids. Germline CDR1 reads MNHEY; CDR2 reads SVGAGI. The CDR3 is CASSSQNYGYTF. CDR3 nucleotide sequence: TGTGCCAGCAGTTCCCAAAACTATGGCTACACCTTC.

The gene calls are TRBV3-1 (or the pseudogene TRBV3-2) and TRBJ1-6, with D uncertain. The CDR3 covers 14 residues. V lost 4 bases, J lost 7 bases, and 11 bases lay in between. The germline V gene has CDR1 LGHDT and CDR2 YNNKEL (reference sequence). The CDR3 DNA reads as TGTGCCAGCAGCCCACAAGGAGGAAATTCACCCCTCCACTTT. Translating it yields CASSPQGGNSPLHF.

The chain uses TRBV5-1 and TRBJ1-4; a weak D match, TRBD1 (5 bases). From germline, CDR1 is SGHRS and CDR2 YFSETQ. The CDR3 has 16 amino acids. Trimming removed 0 bases at V and 5 bases at J, with 14 bases between. For the CDR3, the DNA is TGCGCCAGCAGCTTGGGGCTTGGGGGGTCAAATGAAAAACTGTTTTTT. Translated, it gives CASSLGLGGSNEKLFF.

The V call is TRBV5-1, the J call TRBJ1-6; 9 bases line up with TRBD1. The CDR3 sequence is 15 residues long. V gave up 3 bases and J gave up 7 bases; unmatched junction bases: 5. Germline-derived CDR1 and CDR2 are SGHRS and YFSETQ. CDR3 protein: CASSSGQGGNSPLHF. In DNA, the CDR3 is TGCGCCAGCAGCTCGGGACAGGGTGGGAATTCACCCCTCCACTTT.

This clone appeared a few times. The chain employs TRBV6-5 and TRBJ2-3, with D possibly TRBD1 on 5 matching bases. Germline CDR1 is MNHEY and CDR2 is SVGAGI. This CDR3 is 14 amino acids long. The ends were cut back, 4 bases at V and 10 bases at J, with 18 bases in the middle. This chain's CDR3 is CASSWSGQKVAQYF. The CDR3 DNA reads as TGTGCCAGCAGTTGGTCAGGACAAAAAGTGGCGCAGTATTTT.

CDR3 residues: CASSRGGSEAFF. The CDR3, as DNA: TGTGCCAGCAGTCGCGGGGGCTCTGAAGCTTTCTTT. The chain joins TRBV4-2 to TRBJ1-1; D is perhaps TRBD1 (6 bases). Trimming cost V 6 bases and J 6 bases, with 11 bases left between them. The CDR3 is 12 amino acids. Germline loops: CDR1 LGHNA, CDR2 YNFKEQ.